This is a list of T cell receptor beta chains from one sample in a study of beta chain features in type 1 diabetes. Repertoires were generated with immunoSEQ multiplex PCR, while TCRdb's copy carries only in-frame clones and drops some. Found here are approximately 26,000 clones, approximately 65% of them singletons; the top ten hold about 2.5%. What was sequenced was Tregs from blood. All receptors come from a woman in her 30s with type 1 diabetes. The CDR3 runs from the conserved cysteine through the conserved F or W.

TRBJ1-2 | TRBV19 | CASSILSGQGGGYTF
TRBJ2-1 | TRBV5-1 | CASSLGWGLAVSGSYNEQFF
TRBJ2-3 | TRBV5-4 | CASRRDSVLDTQYF
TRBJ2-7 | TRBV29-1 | CSVPTGEEQYF
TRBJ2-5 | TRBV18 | CASSPGRGETQYF
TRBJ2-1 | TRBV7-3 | CASSSNRGGEQFF
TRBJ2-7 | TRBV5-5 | CASSLERVAHEQYF
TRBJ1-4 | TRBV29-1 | CSVGTAGGLREKLFF
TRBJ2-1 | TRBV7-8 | CASSSGLALGAYNEQFF
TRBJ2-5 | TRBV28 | CASRNSFPQETQYF
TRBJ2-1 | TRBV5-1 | CASSTTPGTLGYNEQFF
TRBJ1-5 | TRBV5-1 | CASSAGTGGQQPQHF
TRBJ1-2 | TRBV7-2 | CASTLTGRRGYTF
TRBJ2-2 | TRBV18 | CASSPPSSDTGELFF
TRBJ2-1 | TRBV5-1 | CASSSGLAGHNEQFF
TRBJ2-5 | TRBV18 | CASSPGETQYF
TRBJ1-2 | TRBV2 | CASSDPGDRRPYTF
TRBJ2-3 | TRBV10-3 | CAISEAASPDTQYF
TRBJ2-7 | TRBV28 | CATGSDYYEQYF
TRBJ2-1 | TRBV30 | CAWSAGVAYNEQFF
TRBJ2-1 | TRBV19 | CASSVGLAAYNEQFF
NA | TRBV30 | CAWSVYFFGASGKSYEQYF
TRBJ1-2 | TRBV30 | CAWFPREGGYTF
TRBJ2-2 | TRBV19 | CASSRTAGNTGELFF
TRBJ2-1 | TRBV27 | CASSFGDRVTEQFF
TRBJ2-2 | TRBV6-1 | CASSDNRGYPGELFF
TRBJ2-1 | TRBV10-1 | CASSDFSGSSYNEQFF
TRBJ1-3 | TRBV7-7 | CASSSNGGNTIYF
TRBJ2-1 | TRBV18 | CASSPPSGGNEQFF
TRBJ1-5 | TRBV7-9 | CASSLRGQPQHF
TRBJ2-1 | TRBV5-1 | CASSLDGLAGVEQFF
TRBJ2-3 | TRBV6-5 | CASSYGWGTAQSTQYF
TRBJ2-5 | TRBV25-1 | CASSGRLAGYQETQYF
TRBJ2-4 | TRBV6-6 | CATTSGRGGKNIQYF
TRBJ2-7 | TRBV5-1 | CASSSRDRGSGEQYF
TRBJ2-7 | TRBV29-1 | CSVSEGYEQYF